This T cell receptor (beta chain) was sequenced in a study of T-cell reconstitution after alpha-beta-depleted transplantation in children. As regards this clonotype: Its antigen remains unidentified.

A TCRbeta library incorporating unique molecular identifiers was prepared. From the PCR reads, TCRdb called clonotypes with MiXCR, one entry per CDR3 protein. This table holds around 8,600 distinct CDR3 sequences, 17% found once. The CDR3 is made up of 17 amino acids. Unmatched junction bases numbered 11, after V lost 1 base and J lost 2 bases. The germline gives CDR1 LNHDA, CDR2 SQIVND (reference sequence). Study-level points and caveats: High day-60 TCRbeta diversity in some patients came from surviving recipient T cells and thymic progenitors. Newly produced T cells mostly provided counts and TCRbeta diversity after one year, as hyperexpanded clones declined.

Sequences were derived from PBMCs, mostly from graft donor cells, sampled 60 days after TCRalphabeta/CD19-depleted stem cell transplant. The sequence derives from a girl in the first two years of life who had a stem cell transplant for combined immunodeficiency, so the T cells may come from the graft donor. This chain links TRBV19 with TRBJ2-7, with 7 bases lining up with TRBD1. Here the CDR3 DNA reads TGTGCCAGTAGTATAGCGGCCTTGGCCGGGACAGCCTACGAGCAGTACTTC. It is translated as CASSIAALAGTAYEQYF.